This T cell receptor beta chain was captured by sequencing in a study of technical replicates of blood from a few donors (dated by TCRdb to between 2016 and 2019). The germline ends are 15 bases apart after V is trimmed by 0 bases and J by 4 bases. The germline V gene sets CDR1 to LGHNA and CDR2 to YNFKEQ. The CDR3 covers 17 residues, taking in both the cysteine and the phenylalanine. Only CDR3 DNA is held: 51 bases, read in frame from base 1. Library preparation used the immunoSEQ multiplex PCR assay. Sourced from immuneACCESS, this table was stored by TCRdb with only in-frame sequences that have V and J called. A share of the clones is absent; for the studies checked, an unresolved V gene accounts for under half, and the remainder has no known explanation. Across this sample there are roughly 65,000 clones, with about 90% seen only once. The ten largest clones capture roughly 5% of the sample. About this clone itself: The antigen it recognizes is unknown. Base qualities were left out, and no much larger clone turns up one base away.

The sample consisted of PBMCs. This sequence was found in a human donor in good health. Some clones in this sample may be carry-over from other donors' samples. Rearrangement joined TRBV4-2 to TRBJ2-2, with TRBD1 perhaps the D gene, on 5 matching bases. This receptor carries the CDR3 CASSQEVRRASTGELFF. The DNA reads as follows: TGTGCCAGCAGCCAAGAGGTGCGCAGGGCAAGCACCGGGGAGCTGTTTTTT.